The 27 T cell receptor beta chains given below trace back to one sample, sequenced in a study of naive and memory T cell subsets (dated by TCRdb to 2017 to 2019). The protocol used for the library was UMI-ligation and nested PCR. The data were produced on an Illumina MiSeq. To cover both TRBC1 and TRBC2, the beta constant-region primer consisted of an equimolar mix of two oligonucleotides. The ligated cDNA went through four rounds of PCR with nested alpha and beta constant-region primers together with the SP2 primer. Clones were called with MiXCR by TCRdb after fastp trimmed the public reads at Q25, and only in-frame beta chains were retained. Rows are combined by CDR3 protein, so each entry shows the most common genes and DNA. In this sample the table shows 85,000 to 130,000 distinct CDR3 sequences, 14% of which occur a single time. The ten largest clonotypes hold roughly 3.1% of the sample. The antigens these receptors bind are not known.

The research as a whole found: A few larger clonotypes were found in naive repertoires, especially CD8, and these larger clonotypes were possibly memory cells re-expressing CD45RA.

What was sequenced was naive CD8+ T cells from blood. According to the study, the label for this sample's cell subset or site signals: naive T cells, CD45RA high CD27+. The receptors derive from a human donor in good health.

The chain carries TRBV19 and TRBJ2-1; the match to TRBD2 covers 11 bases. Germline V gives CDR1 LNHDA, CDR2 SQIVND (reference sequence). Trimming took 3 bases from V and 6 from J; bases not matched to a gene: 7. CDR3 length: 16 amino acids. CDR3: CASSILPGLAVNEQFF. The CDR3 DNA reads as TGTGCCAGTAGTATCCTGCCGGGACTAGCGGTCAATGAGCAGTTCTTC.

The chain joins TRBV10-3 to TRBJ2-1; D remains unclear. The germline CDR1 and CDR2 sequences are ENHRY and SYGVKD. The CDR3 loop spans 17 amino acids. Trimming took off 0 bases at V and 3 bases at J, with 15 bases between the two ends. The CDR3 nucleotides read TGTGCCATCAGTGAGTCAGATGCCTCTCCACTCTACAATGAGCAGTTCTTC. Encoded protein: CAISESDASPLYNEQFF.

This clonotype appeared many times. V gene TRBV7-9 combines with J gene TRBJ2-2, with a possible D match to TRBD2 (5 bases). The CDR3 length is 14 residues. CDR1 is SEHNR, CDR2 FQNEAQ, per germline (reference sequence). The V gene lost 4 bases and the J gene lost 10 bases, with 16 bases spanning the gap. The CDR3 is CASSSTPGNVELFF. The CDR3 coding sequence is TGTGCCAGCAGCTCTACGCCGGGGAACGTGGAGCTGTTTTTT.

This chain uses TRBV12-3 or TRBV12-4 with TRBJ1-1, with 8 bases fitting TRBD1. The CDR3 has 14 residues. The V gene end was trimmed by 7 bases and the J gene end by 3 bases; junction bases not matched to a gene: 7. DNA of the CDR3: TGTGCCAGCAACCCGACAGGGGTGGACACTGAAGCTTTCTTT. It is translated as CASNPTGVDTEAFF.

This clonotype was counted ten times or more. This chain connects TRBV15 to TRBJ1-5; weak D call: TRBD1 (5 bases). The CDR3 is 15 residues long. CDR1 LNHNV and CDR2 YYDKDF come from the germline V gene (reference sequence). V was trimmed by 0 bases and J by 7 bases, leaving 13 bases between them. The CDR3 sequence: CATSRDRDLGQPQHF. DNA of the CDR3: TGTGCCACCAGCAGAGATCGGGACCTCGGCCAGCCCCAGCATTTT.

This rearrangement joins TRBV10-3 to TRBJ2-1; D gene uncertain. V was clipped by 4 bases and J by 7 bases, with 11 bases between them. Germline CDR1 reads ENHRY; CDR2 reads SYGVKD. The CDR3 runs to 13 residues. CDR3 sequence: CAISGSGANEQFF. The CDR3 nucleotides read TGTGCCATCAGTGGGTCCGGCGCGAATGAGCAGTTCTTC.

The rearrangement links TRBV27 to TRBJ2-3, with 8 positions matching TRBD2. V lost 11 bases to trimming and J lost 3 bases; unmatched junction nucleotides: 10. In germline, CDR1 is MNHEY, CDR2 SMNVEV (reference sequence). CDR3 length: 14 residues. CDR3 nucleotide sequence: TGTGCCTCCCAGCGGGGGCTTCCGACAGATACGCAGTATTTT. As protein: CASQRGLPTDTQYF.

This chain connects TRBV5-1 to TRBJ2-1; TRBD2 agrees at 12 bases. CDR1 SGHRS and CDR2 YFSETQ come from the germline V gene. V lost 1 base and J lost 0; bases outside the gene matches: 11. CDR3 length equals 20 residues. As DNA, the CDR3 is TGCGCCAGCAGCTTGCCCTCGACTAGCGGGGGCCCGAGCTCCTACAATGAGCAGTTCTTC. Residues: CASSLPSTSGGPSSYNEQFF.

Only a few counts were recorded for this clonotype. This rearrangement joins TRBV6-2 or TRBV6-3 to TRBJ1-6; D may be TRBD1 (6 bases). Germline loops: CDR1 MNHEY, CDR2 SVGEGT. The V end lost 8 bases, the J end lost 8 bases, and 22 bases lay between the germline ends. This CDR3 is built from 16 residues. The CDR3 spells CASSHLWGQEYSPLHF. In DNA, the CDR3 is TGTGCCAGCTCTCACCTGTGGGGGCAGGAGTATTCACCCCTCCACTTT.

The V call is TRBV29-1, the J call TRBJ1-2; D ambiguous. The germline V gene encodes CDR1 SQVTM and CDR2 ANQGSEA. V was trimmed by 5 bases and J by 5 bases, leaving 9 bases between them. This CDR3 has 11 residues. CDR3 residues: CSVPAPYGYTF. In nucleotides, the CDR3 is TGCAGCGTTCCAGCCCCTTATGGCTACACCTTC.

This clonotype was seen only a few times. This sequence joins TRBV28 and TRBJ2-3; possible D gene TRBD2, 5 bases. Germline CDR1 MDHEN, CDR2 SYDVKM. The CDR3 totals 16 residues. Trimming removed 7 bases from V and 3 bases from J, with 20 bases in between. The CDR3 DNA is TGTGCCAGCATTTCCTACCAAAAGGGAGTGACAGATACGCAGTATTTT. The encoded protein is CASISYQKGVTDTQYF.

Only a few counts were recorded for this clonotype. The chain joins TRBV7-6 to TRBJ2-3; D remains ambiguous. Per the germline V gene, CDR1 is SGHVS and CDR2 is FNYEAQ. The V end was cut by 1 base, the J end by 0 bases, with 8 bases between. This CDR3 has 15 residues. CDR3 in amino acids: CASSLGASSTDTQYF. The CDR3 nucleotides are TGTGCCAGCAGCTTAGGGGCTAGTAGCACAGATACGCAGTATTTT.

In its sample, this clonotype was seen many times. V and J are TRBV29-1 and TRBJ2-5; no reliable D call. CDR3 length equals 14 residues. V lost 8 bases and J 1 base, leaving 17 bases between the germline ends. From germline, CDR1 is SQVTM and CDR2 ANQGSEA. The CDR3 nucleotides read TGCAGCACCTGGGCGTTTGGTTCCCAAGAGACCCAGTACTTC. It translates to CSTWAFGSQETQYF.

Regarding this clonotype: An end of the junction differs from the germline gene, which may be a read error. DNA for the CDR3: TGTGACAGCAGTTTTGGGACAGGGAGCTACGAGCAGTACTTC. Its protein product is CDSSFGTGSYEQYF. J is TRBJ2-7 and V is TRBV5-6; 9 nucleotides align to TRBD1. Germline V lookup: CDR1 SGHDT, CDR2 YYEEEE. The length of the CDR3 is 14 residues. Complete variable domain (other parts from reference TRBV5-6 and TRBJ2-7): DAGVTQSPTHLIKTRGQQVTLRCSPKSGHDTVSWYQQALGQGPQFIFQYYEEEERQRGNFPDRFSGHQFPNYSSELNVNALLLGDSALYLCDSSFGTGSYEQYFGPGTRLTVT.

This clonotype occurred a few times. The V gene is TRBV4-3, the J gene TRBJ1-1; D unclear. Per germline, CDR1 LGHNA and CDR2 YSLEER. The CDR3 extends over 15 amino acids. V dropped 0 bases and J dropped 1 base, with 9 bases sitting between them. DNA for the CDR3: TGCGCCAGCAGCCAAGATTGGGCGGGGAACACTGAAGCTTTCTTT. Its translation is CASSQDWAGNTEAFF.

The DNA of the CDR3 is TGTGCCAGCCTATCCCTGGGCTCTGGGGCCAACGTCCTGACTTTC. It is translated as CASLSLGSGANVLTF. The gene calls are TRBV7-9 and TRBJ2-6; D unresolved. The CDR3 has 15 residues. Germline CDR1 and CDR2: SEHNR and FQNEAQ (reference sequence). V was pared by 8 bases and J by 0 bases, with 11 bases between. Looking up the rest from reference TRBV7-9 and TRBJ2-6 gives the full variable domain: DTGVSQNPRHKITKRGQNVTFRCDPISEHNRLYWYRQTLGQGPEFLTYFQNEAQLEKSRLLSDRFSAERPKGSFSTLEIQRTEQGDSAMYLCASLSLGSGANVLTFGAGSRLTVL.

This clonotype turned up a few times. The chain has TRBV7-9 and TRBJ1-3; D call uncertain. Germline lookup yields CDR1 SEHNR and CDR2 FQNEAQ (reference sequence). V shed 4 bases and J shed 0 bases, with 10 bases lying between them. This CDR3 region has 15 residues. The CDR3: CASSSEVRSGNTIYF. The CDR3 coding sequence is TGTGCCAGCAGCTCCGAGGTACGCTCTGGAAACACCATATATTTT.

A note on this clonotype: This could be a read error, since a much larger clone is one nucleotide away. This chain uses TRBV7-2 with TRBJ2-3; weak D call: TRBD1 (6 bases). The CDR3 covers 15 residues. Per the germline V gene, CDR1 is SGHTA and CDR2 is FQGNSA. CDR3 DNA sequence: TGTGCCAGCAGCCTCAGGGGATGGATGGCGGATAGGCAGTATTTT. This codes for CASSLRGWMADRQYF.

This sequence joins TRBV5-1 and TRBJ1-2, with unresolved D. Germline CDR1 and CDR2: SGHRS and YFSETQ. This CDR3 comprises 13 residues. V dropped 4 bases and J dropped 6 bases, with 13 bases sitting between them. CDR3 sequence (DNA): TGCGCCAGCAGCCTGAGGACGGAGAATGGCTACACCTTC. Translation: CASSLRTENGYTF.

This clonotype was detected only a few times. CDR3 sequence: CASSEALSPYEQYF. The CDR3 nucleotides read TGTGCCAGCAGTGAAGCGCTTAGCCCGTACGAGCAGTACTTC. The chain is built from TRBV2 and TRBJ2-7; D call uncertain. V lost 0 bases, J lost 4 bases, and 10 bases lay in between. CDR1 is SNHLY and CDR2 is FYNNEI in the germline V gene. CDR3 length: 14 amino acids.

J is TRBJ2-1 and V is TRBV29-1; 14 bases agree with TRBD2. There are 18 residues in the CDR3. Unmatched junction bases numbered 9, after V lost 2 bases and J lost 3 bases. Germline-derived CDR1 and CDR2 are SQVTM and ANQGSEA. In nucleotides, the CDR3 is TGCAGCGTTGAAACCGGGACTAGCGGGAGTGGTTTCTACAATGAGCAGTTCTTC. It yields the protein CSVETGTSGSGFYNEQFF.

CDR3 amino acids: CASISELDQPQHF. The CDR3 bases are TGTGCCAGCATCTCGGAGCTCGATCAGCCCCAGCATTTT. This chain joins TRBV28 and TRBJ1-5, with unresolved D. CDR3 length: 13 residues. V gave up 7 bases and J gave up 5 bases, with 12 bases separating them. The germline CDR1 and CDR2 sequences are MDHEN and SYDVKM.

This clonotype has ten or more counts. CDR3 amino acids: CASTPRVGSGTNEQFF. The CDR3 DNA is TGTGCCAGCACCCCGAGGGTGGGTAGCGGAACCAATGAGCAGTTCTTC. The J gene is TRBJ2-1, the V gene TRBV4-2, with D possibly matching TRBD2 (6 bases). Germline V gives CDR1 LGHNA, CDR2 YNFKEQ. This CDR3 has 16 amino acids. Trimming pared 7 bases from V and 6 bases from J, leaving 22 bases between.

The CDR3, as DNA: TGTGCCAGCAGTTTCCTGCCTAGCACAGATACGCAGTATTTT. Protein product: CASSFLPSTDTQYF. The chain employs TRBV12-3 or TRBV12-4 and TRBJ2-3; D not certain. This CDR3 has 14 amino acids. V dropped 3 bases and J dropped 0 bases, with 7 bases sitting between them.

V gene TRBV2 combines with J gene TRBJ2-5; D is unresolved. This CDR3 has 12 residues. Trimming shortened V by 6 bases and J by 4 bases, and 9 bases separated the two germline ends. CDR1 and CDR2 from the germline V gene are SNHLY and FYNNEI. The CDR3 nucleotides read TGTGCCAGCAGGCAAAGGGTAGAGACCCAGTACTTC. Protein: CASRQRVETQYF.

This sequence joins TRBV7-2 and TRBJ2-1; 7 nucleotides match TRBD2. V shed 10 bases and J 1 base; nucleotides not matched to a gene: 4. The CDR3 totals 13 residues. Germline CDR1 SGHTA, CDR2 FQGNSA. The CDR3 nucleotides read TGTGCCACGCGGGAGAATTCCTACAATGAGCAGTTCTTC. Amino acid sequence: CATRENSYNEQFF.

The gene calls are TRBV5-4 and TRBJ2-1; weak D call: TRBD1 (6 bases). The CDR3 has 13 residues. Trimming stripped 6 bases from V and 4 bases from J, with 11 bases between. Germline assignment: CDR1 SGHNT and CDR2 YYREEE (reference sequence). The CDR3 region is CASTLDSYNEQFF. The CDR3 coding sequence is TGTGCCAGCACCCTGGACAGTTACAATGAGCAGTTCTTC.